This T cell receptor (beta chain) is from a study of immune characterization of retroperitoneal liposarcoma. TCRdb reprocessed the PCR reads with MiXCR, giving one entry per CDR3 protein. The table lists approximately 7,800 distinct CDR3 sequences, under 55% of them singletons, with 10% in the top ten. From germline, CDR1 is MNHEY and CDR2 SMNVEV (reference sequence). CDR3 length: 17 amino acids. V lost 6 bases and J lost 0; bases outside the gene matches: 8. The chain carries TRBV27 and TRBJ2-1; 10 bases fit TRBD2. The receptor was isolated from a male donor with retroperitoneal liposarcoma. The sequencing sample was made of tumor tissue. The DNA of the CDR3 is TGTGCCAGCAGCCGAACTAGCGGGACCCTCTCCTACAATGAGCAGTTCTTC. This encodes CASSRTSGTLSYNEQFF.